The sample holds one count of the clone carrying this T cell receptor beta chain. The data originate from a study of control samples from healthy donors and cancer patients. Method: immunoSEQ multiplex PCR; TCRdb's copy keeps in-frame clones and lacks some. The sample lists roughly 170,000 clones, approximately 91% occurring once. V gave up 5 bases and J gave up 2 bases; unmatched junction bases: 5. The germline CDR1 and CDR2 sequences are SGHNT and YYREEE (reference sequence). This CDR3 has 14 amino acids. This receptor was identified in a middle-aged woman in good health. This rearrangement joins TRBV5-4 to TRBJ2-3; 7 nucleotides agree with TRBD1. Sample: blood. The CDR3 sequence: CASRRDSYTDTQYF. The CDR3 nucleotides are TGTGCCAGCAGACGGGACAGTTACACAGATACGCAGTATTTT.